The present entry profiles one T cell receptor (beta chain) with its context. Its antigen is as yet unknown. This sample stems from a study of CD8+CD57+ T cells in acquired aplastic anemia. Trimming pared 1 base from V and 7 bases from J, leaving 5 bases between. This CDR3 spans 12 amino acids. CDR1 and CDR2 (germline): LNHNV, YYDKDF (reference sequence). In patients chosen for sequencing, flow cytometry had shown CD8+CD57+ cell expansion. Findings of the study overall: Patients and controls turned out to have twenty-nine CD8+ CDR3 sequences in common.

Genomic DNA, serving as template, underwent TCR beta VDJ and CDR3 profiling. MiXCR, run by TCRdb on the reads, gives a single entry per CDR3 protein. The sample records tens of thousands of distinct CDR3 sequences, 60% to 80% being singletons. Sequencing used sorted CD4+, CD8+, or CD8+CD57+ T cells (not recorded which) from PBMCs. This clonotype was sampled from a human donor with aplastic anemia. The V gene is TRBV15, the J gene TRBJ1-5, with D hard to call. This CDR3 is CATSRVAQPQHF. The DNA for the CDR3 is TGTGCCACCAGCAGAGTGGCGCAGCCCCAGCATTTT.